This TCR beta chain was sequenced during a study of regulatory and conventional T cells in RAG deficiency. General study results and limits: Shorter CDR3s in all patient subsets; >80% Treg-Tconv overlap in Omenn. Shannon entropy fell and Simpson indices rose in RAG-deficient patients.

The germline V gene has CDR1 MNHEY and CDR2 SVGAGI. The junction had 4 bases not matched to a gene; V was cut back by 5 bases and J by 1 base. The CDR3 covers 14 residues. The table came from immunoSEQ multiplex PCR; TCRdb's copy has only in-frame clones and leaves some out. This table holds 8,700 or so clones, around 84% found once. Concerning this clone itself: Its specificity is unknown.

These data were likewise used in another study, on regulatory T cells. This second report adds: Primers: 52 TRBV forward and 13 TRBJ reverse. Regulatory T cells showed the strongest V-J pair restriction and V/J gene skewing among patient repertoires.

The sequenced sample was CD8+ T cells sorted from blood. The receptor was isolated from a human donor in good health. The genes are TRBV6-5 and TRBJ1-1; 7 bases map to TRBD1. The CDR3, as DNA: TGTGCCAGCAGTCCCGGGACAGCGAACACTGAAGCTTTCTTT. It specifies CASSPGTANTEAFF.